One sample yielded the 29 T cell receptor beta chains listed below, sequenced in a study of Ad26.COV2.S vaccination and SARS-CoV-2 variants. Repertoires were generated with immunoSEQ multiplex PCR, while TCRdb's copy carries only in-frame clones and drops some. The sample contains over 90,000 clones, around 81% of which appear only once. The sequencing here drew on peripheral blood, taken after recovery from COVID-19. The source is a human donor who had recovered from COVID-19.

This clone was found many times. The chain couples TRBV10-3 to TRBJ1-1; 8 bases line up with TRBD1. The CDR3 spans 15 residues. Germline CDR1 reads ENHRY; CDR2 reads SYGVKD. V shed 0 bases, J shed 5 bases, and the junction held 5 bases outside the gene matches. As DNA, the CDR3 is TGTGCCATCAGTGAGTCGACAGGGGAAGGGACTGAAGCTTTCTTT. It translates to CAISESTGEGTEAFF.

The gene calls are TRBV7-2 and TRBJ1-2; tentatively, D is TRBD1 (6 bases). V was trimmed by 2 bases and J by 4 bases, leaving 11 bases between them. The CDR3 sequence is 14 residues long. Germline V lookup: CDR1 SGHTA, CDR2 FQGNSA. The CDR3, as DNA: TGTGCCAGCAGCTTAACGCAGGGGAGCTATGGCTACACCTTC. Its protein is CASSLTQGSYGYTF.

The genes are TRBV30 and TRBJ2-7; no reliable D call. The V gene lost 0 bases and the J gene lost 3 bases, with 18 bases spanning the gap. The CDR3 runs to 16 residues. CDR1 and CDR2 (germline): GTSNPN, SVGIG (reference sequence). The CDR3 sequence is CAWSVPTSGSYYEQYF. Here the CDR3 DNA reads TGTGCCTGGAGTGTCCCCACGTCCGGGTCTTACTACGAGCAGTACTTC.

The chain joins TRBV2 to TRBJ2-3, with 8 bases matching TRBD2. The germline V gene encodes CDR1 SNHLY and CDR2 FYNNEI. V shed 5 bases, J shed 8 bases, and the junction held 18 bases outside the gene matches. The CDR3 covers 17 residues. In DNA form, the CDR3 reads TGTGCCAGCAGTAAAAGGGTCCTAGCGGGTGCCCTCGCTACGCAGTATTTT. Amino acid sequence: CASSKRVLAGALATQYF.

This chain uses TRBV9 with TRBJ2-4; the match to TRBD2 covers 16 bases. V gave up 4 bases and J gave up 5 bases; unmatched junction bases: 3. CDR3 size: 16 residues. Germline V gene data show CDR1 as SGDLS and CDR2 as YYNGEE. In nucleotides, the CDR3 is TGTGCCAGCAGCCCGGGGACTAGCGGGGGGGAAAACATTCAGTACTTC. It encodes CASSPGTSGGENIQYF.

This CDR3 reads CASRSLVTGELFF. The CDR3 nucleotides are TGTGCCAGCAGGTCTTTAGTAACCGGGGAGCTGTTTTTT. The chain carries TRBV6-5 and TRBJ2-2; no firm D call. CDR1 and CDR2 (germline): MNHEY, SVGAGI. This CDR3 region has 13 residues. V lost 6 bases and J 5 bases, leaving 10 bases between the germline ends.

The genes are TRBV6-1 and TRBJ1-4, with no clear D. Germline V CDR1 and CDR2: MNHNS, SASEGT. This CDR3 contains 17 residues. V lost 2 bases, J lost 8 bases, and 21 bases lay in between. The CDR3 reads CASSEIFWAAKREKLFF. The CDR3 region has the DNA TGTGCCAGCAGTGAAATTTTTTGGGCCGCAAAGAGGGAAAAACTGTTTTTT.

V is TRBV29-1 and J is TRBJ2-3, with 11 bases matching TRBD2. Germline values: CDR1 SQVTM, CDR2 ANQGSEA. With V trimmed by 1 base and J by 9 bases, 9 bases remained unmatched. CDR3 size: 15 residues. The CDR3 reads CSVEVTSGDLDTQYF. The CDR3 DNA reads TGCAGCGTTGAAGTGACTAGCGGGGACCTTGACACGCAGTATTTT.

This chain connects TRBV15 to TRBJ2-6; D possibly matches TRBD1 or TRBD2 (5 bases each). The germline V gene encodes CDR1 LNHNV and CDR2 YYDKDF (reference sequence). The V and J ends lost 4 bases and 2 bases respectively, with 9 bases between them. The CDR3 totals 15 residues. CDR3 loop: CATSKRDAGANVLTF. Written as DNA, the CDR3 is TGTGCCACCAGCAAAAGGGACGCTGGGGCCAACGTCCTGACTTTC.

This chain connects TRBV7-2 to TRBJ1-1; no clear D. The V gene lost 0 bases and the J gene lost 1 base, with 3 bases spanning the gap. The CDR3 spans 13 residues. The germline V gene has CDR1 SGHTA and CDR2 FQGNSA. The CDR3 DNA is TGTGCCAGCAGCTTAGCAGCGAACACTGAAGCTTTCTTT. Residues: CASSLAANTEAFF.

V and J are TRBV7-2 and TRBJ2-7; TRBD1 matches at 7 bases. This CDR3 has 15 residues. The trim removed 1 base at V and 3 bases at J, leaving 6 bases unmatched. From germline, CDR1 is SGHTA and CDR2 FQGNSA. The CDR3 sequence is CASSLVGGQVYEQYF. CDR3 bases: TGTGCCAGCAGCTTAGTAGGAGGACAGGTCTACGAGCAGTACTTC.

The CDR3 spells CASSQTRGGYTF. Written as DNA, the CDR3 is TGTGCCAGCAGCCAGACCAGGGGTGGCTACACCTTC. V usage is TRBV3-1 (or the pseudogene TRBV3-2) and J usage is TRBJ1-2; D is possibly TRBD1 (6 bases). CDR1 LGHDT and CDR2 YNNKEL come from the germline V gene (reference sequence). Between the trimmed V and J ends, which lost 3 bases and 7 bases, there was a span of 9 bases. The CDR3 is 12 residues long.

V gene TRBV7-2 combines with J gene TRBJ2-7, with a weak D call TRBD2 (6 bases). V lost 1 base, J lost 6 bases, and 13 bases lay in between. This CDR3 contains 14 residues. Germline CDR1 is SGHTA and CDR2 is FQGNSA. CDR3: CASSLVGRESEQYF. CDR3 nucleotide sequence: TGTGCCAGCAGCTTAGTCGGCCGGGAGAGCGAGCAGTACTTC.

The gene calls are TRBV7-9 and TRBJ2-1; weak D call: TRBD2 (6 bases). The germline V gene has CDR1 SEHNR and CDR2 FQNEAQ (reference sequence). This CDR3 spans 15 amino acids. Trimming took off 5 bases at V and 8 bases at J, with 19 bases between the two ends. The CDR3 sequence: CASSPGTRRGDEQFF. CDR3 DNA: TGTGCCAGCAGCCCCGGGACGCGGCGGGGCGATGAGCAGTTCTTC.

The V call is TRBV7-6, the J call TRBJ2-5, with 11 bases fitting TRBD2. Trimming cost V 5 bases and J 5 bases; bases outside gene matches: 10. CDR1 is SGHVS, CDR2 FNYEAQ, per germline. CDR3 length: 16 amino acids. The CDR3 DNA reads TGTGCCAGCAGCATCATAGCGGGGGGGCCCGAGGAGACCCAGTACTTC. It is translated as CASSIIAGGPEETQYF.

The chain employs TRBV7-2 and TRBJ2-7; 10 bases agree with TRBD1. The CDR3 covers 15 residues. V gave up 4 bases and J gave up 6 bases; unmatched junction bases: 9. From germline, CDR1 is SGHTA and CDR2 FQGNSA. The CDR3 region is CASSSPGTGVGEQYF. CDR3 bases: TGTGCCAGCAGCTCGCCCGGGACAGGGGTTGGCGAGCAGTACTTC. Looking up the rest from reference TRBV7-2 and TRBJ2-7 gives the full variable domain: GAGVSQSPSNKVTEKGKDVELRCDPISGHTALYWYRQSLGQGLEFLIYFQGNSAPDKSGLPSDRFSAERTGGSVSTLTIQRTQQEDSAVYLCASSSPGTGVGEQYFGPGTRLTVT.

CDR3 DNA sequence: TGTGCCAGCAGTCCCGCCGGGACAGGAAATGAAAAACTGTTTTTT. Translating gives CASSPAGTGNEKLFF. This chain uses TRBV6-6 with TRBJ1-4, with TRBD1 matching 8 bases. The CDR3 consists of 15 residues. V gave up 5 bases and J gave up 5 bases; unmatched junction bases: 7. Germline loops: CDR1 MNHNY, CDR2 SVGAGI (reference sequence).

Written as DNA, the CDR3 is TGTGCCAGCAGCTTAGATTTGGAGGGGGCCGCAGATACGCAGTATTTT. It yields the protein CASSLDLEGAADTQYF. The chain joins TRBV7-2 to TRBJ2-3; perhaps TRBD1 as D (7 bases). CDR3 length: 16 residues. V gave up 1 base and J gave up 4 bases, with 15 bases separating them. Germline-derived CDR1 and CDR2 are SGHTA and FQGNSA.

This clone was seen a handful of times. The chain has TRBV10-3 and TRBJ2-5; 11 bases fit TRBD1. Germline trimming cut 4 bases from V and 5 bases from J; bases unmatched to any gene: 6. This CDR3 region has 15 residues. Per the germline V gene, CDR1 is ENHRY and CDR2 is SYGVKD. Here the CDR3 DNA reads TGTGCCATCAGTGCTGCCGGGACAGGGGGGGAGACCCAGTACTTC. This codes for CAISAAGTGGETQYF.

The V and J genes are TRBV9 and TRBJ2-5; tentatively, D is TRBD2 (6 bases). Trimming stripped 0 bases from V and 4 bases from J, with 10 bases between. This CDR3 has 14 residues. The germline V gene encodes CDR1 SGDLS and CDR2 YYNGEE. The CDR3 region is CASSVVDYGETQYF. In nucleotides, the CDR3 is TGTGCCAGCAGCGTAGTGGACTATGGAGAGACCCAGTACTTC.

The chain has TRBV5-1 and TRBJ2-5; 10 bases line up with TRBD2. Germline-derived CDR1 and CDR2 are SGHRS and YFSETQ. V dropped 0 bases and J dropped 9; count of bases not matched to a gene: 5. CDR3 length: 14 residues. The CDR3 region has the DNA TGCGCCAGCAGCTTGGCGGTAGCGGGGGGCCCCCAGTACTTC. This codes for CASSLAVAGGPQYF. The entire variable domain, with the rest obtained from reference TRBV5-1 and TRBJ2-5, is as follows: KAGVTQTPRYLIKTRGQQVTLSCSPISGHRSVSWYQQTPGQGLQFLFEYFSETQRNKGNFPGRFSGRQFSNSRSEMNVSTLELGDSALYLCASSLAVAGGPQYFGPGTRLLVL.

The chain combines TRBV24-1 with TRBJ2-3, with D perhaps matching TRBD1 (6 bases). Trimming pared 5 bases from V and 6 bases from J, leaving 14 bases between. The length of the CDR3 is 14 residues. CDR1 is KGHDR and CDR2 is SFDVKD in the germline V gene. The CDR3 DNA reads as TGTGCCACCAGTGCGTCCAGGGGAAGGGATACGCAGTATTTT. This encodes CATSASRGRDTQYF.

The J gene is TRBJ2-7, the V gene TRBV30; 7 bases map to TRBD2. The CDR3 extends over 10 amino acids. Per the germline V gene, CDR1 is GTSNPN and CDR2 is SVGIG (reference sequence). V was pared by 8 bases and J by 12 bases, with 10 bases of the junction left unmatched. The DNA for the CDR3 is TGTGCCGGGGGGGAAGTTTCGCGGTACTTC. It translates to CAGGEVSRYF.

This sequence joins TRBV7-8 and TRBJ1-5, with no clear D. The V gene lost 5 bases and the J gene lost 4 bases, with 6 bases spanning the gap. The germline gives CDR1 SGHVS, CDR2 FQNEAQ. This CDR3 is built from 12 residues. The CDR3 coding sequence is TGTGCCAGCAGCCTACCGAATCAGCCCCAGCATTTT. The encoded protein is CASSLPNQPQHF.

This rearrangement joins TRBV11-2 to TRBJ2-3; 7 bases are a match to TRBD2. Unmatched junction bases numbered 21, after V lost 5 bases and J lost 7 bases. The CDR3 length is 18 residues. Per the germline V gene, CDR1 is SGHAT and CDR2 is FQNNGV. CDR3 bases: TGTGCCAGCAGCCACCTTCGTGGAGCGGGGCGAGAAGGACATACGCAGTATTTT. Amino acid sequence: CASSHLRGAGREGHTQYF.

This clone was recorded once. The gene calls are TRBV9 and TRBJ1-1; maybe TRBD1 (5 bases). CDR3 length equals 13 residues. V was trimmed by 0 bases and J by 6 bases, leaving 9 bases between them. Germline CDR1 and CDR2: SGDLS and YYNGEE. CDR3 region: CASSVAPGAEAFF. CDR3 sequence (DNA): TGTGCCAGCAGCGTAGCCCCGGGGGCTGAAGCTTTCTTT.

J is TRBJ2-7 and V is TRBV4-2; 11 bases line up with TRBD1. The CDR3 has 14 amino acids. Germline V gene lookup returns CDR1 LGHNA and CDR2 YNFKEQ. After removal of 1 base from V and 6 bases from J, the junction contained 2 bases not matched to a gene. The chain's CDR3 is CASSQVGTGGEQYF. The CDR3 region has the DNA TGTGCCAGCAGCCAAGTCGGGACAGGGGGCGAGCAGTACTTC.

This chain uses TRBV6-4 with TRBJ1-1; 7 positions match TRBD1. CDR3 length: 15 residues. CDR1 is MRHNA, CDR2 SNTAGT, per germline. V was pared by 0 bases and J by 1 base, with 2 bases of the junction left unmatched. The CDR3 DNA sequence: TGTGCCAGCAGTGACTCGGCAGGGGGGAACACTGAAGCTTTCTTT. The encoded protein is CASSDSAGGNTEAFF.

J is TRBJ1-5 and V is TRBV2; perhaps TRBD1 as D (5 bases). Germline CDR1 SNHLY, CDR2 FYNNEI. The CDR3 totals 14 residues. Trimming left V 6 bases short and J 2 bases short, with 11 bases between. The chain's CDR3 is CASSQAGGNQPQHF. In DNA form, the CDR3 reads TGTGCCAGCAGCCAGGCGGGGGGCAATCAGCCCCAGCATTTT.